These 26 T cell receptor beta chains originate from one sample sequenced in a study of shared clonotypes between healthy human individuals. Clones were read by immunoSEQ multiplex PCR, and TCRdb kept only the in-frame ones, dropping some. The top ten hold around 11% of the sample, which has about 560,000 clones, roughly four fifths seen once. Source material: PBMCs. These receptors came from a woman aged 40 to 55 in good health. Some clones in this sample may be carry-over from other donors' samples.

The J gene is TRBJ1-1, the V gene TRBV30; TRBD1 aligns across 8 bases. Unmatched junction bases numbered 7, after V lost 4 bases and J lost 6 bases. CDR1 is GTSNPN, CDR2 SVGIG, per germline (reference sequence). The CDR3 extends over 13 amino acids. The CDR3 DNA follows: TGTGCCTGGACCAGGGGGCGCCTCGCTGAAGCTTTCTTT. It codes for CAWTRGRLAEAFF.

The chain uses TRBV5-1 and TRBJ2-1, with 10 bases aligning to TRBD2. The ends lost 4 bases at V and 4 bases at J; junction bases unmatched: 5. Germline V gives CDR1 SGHRS, CDR2 YFSETQ. This CDR3 is 15 amino acids long. Here the CDR3 DNA reads TGCGCCAGCAGCCCGGGACTAGCGACTTACAATGAGCAGTTCTTC. The encoded protein is CASSPGLATYNEQFF.

The chain recombines TRBV18 with TRBJ1-1, with TRBD1 matching 12 bases. Germline V gives CDR1 KGHSH, CDR2 LQKENI. J gave up 3 bases and V 4 bases, and 6 bases lay outside the gene matches. The CDR3 is made up of 16 amino acids. The CDR3 nucleotides are TGTGCCAGCTCACTAAGGGGACAGGGGGCCGACACTGAAGCTTTCTTT. Translated: CASSLRGQGADTEAFF.

This chain joins TRBV2 and TRBJ2-7; TRBD2 aligns across 7 bases. The junction had 14 bases not matched to a gene; V was cut back by 6 bases and J by 6 bases. CDR1 is SNHLY, CDR2 FYNNEI, per germline. This CDR3 region has 15 residues. Written as DNA, the CDR3 is TGTGCCAGCAGCGACTTCGGTGGCGGGGAGGGCGAGCAGTACTTC. Translating it yields CASSDFGGGEGEQYF.

The table lists this clone with many counts. The chain employs TRBV15 and TRBJ1-5, with 8 bases that match TRBD1. Germline values: CDR1 LNHNV, CDR2 YYDKDF (reference sequence). The CDR3 consists of 17 residues. The J segment lost 9 bases and the V segment lost 1 base, leaving 14 bases of the junction unmatched. The CDR3 nucleotides are TGTGCCACCAGCAGAGGCTTTCAGGACAGGGACCTACGGCCCCAGCATTTT. As protein: CATSRGFQDRDLRPQHF.

This rearrangement joins TRBV28 to TRBJ2-4; 8 positions match TRBD1. The ends lost 2 bases at V and 4 bases at J; junction bases unmatched: 1. The germline V gene encodes CDR1 MDHEN and CDR2 SYDVKM. The CDR3 is made up of 14 amino acids. CDR3 region: CASSLRQGKNIQYF. Written as DNA, the CDR3 is TGTGCCAGCAGTTTACGACAGGGGAAAAACATTCAGTACTTC.

A single count supports this clone. The chain is built from TRBV30 and TRBJ2-3, with 7 bases fitting TRBD2. CDR3 size: 14 residues. Germline-derived CDR1 and CDR2 are GTSNPN and SVGIG (reference sequence). The junction had 3 bases not matched to a gene; V was cut back by 0 bases and J by 3 bases. The CDR3 bases are TGTGCCTGGAGTGTATCGGGAGGAACAGATACGCAGTATTTT. Amino acid sequence: CAWSVSGGTDTQYF.

In its sample, this clone was seen a few times. The V and J genes are TRBV5-1 and TRBJ2-5, with TRBD1 identical over 7 bases. The trim removed 2 bases at V and 5 bases at J, leaving 6 bases unmatched. Germline V lookup: CDR1 SGHRS, CDR2 YFSETQ. The CDR3 covers 14 residues. For the CDR3, the DNA is TGCGCCAGCAGCTTAGTAGGGGGCATGGAGACCCAGTACTTC. The encoded protein is CASSLVGGMETQYF.

The chain couples TRBV7-6 to TRBJ1-2; D unclear. Germline V CDR1 and CDR2: SGHVS, FNYEAQ. The CDR3 covers 12 residues. V lost 2 bases and J lost 10, with 11 bases in between. The DNA of the CDR3 is TGTGCCAGCAGCTTACTACGGGAGAACTACACCTTC. This gives the protein CASSLLRENYTF. Looking up the rest from reference TRBV7-6 and TRBJ1-2 gives the full variable domain: GAGVSQSPRYKVTKRGQDVALRCDPISGHVSLYWYRQALGQGPEFLTYFNYEAQQDKSGLPNDRFSAERPEGSISTLTIQRTEQRDSAMYRCASSLLRENYTFGSGTRLTVV.

The chain has TRBV27 and TRBJ2-5; D unresolved. The J call could be wrong; TRBJ2-7 is a better fit for the DNA end. The CDR3 runs to 13 residues. The germline CDR1 and CDR2 sequences are MNHEY and SMNVEV (reference sequence). The CDR3 coding sequence is TGTGCCAGCAGTTTTCGTCCCAGCTACGAGCAGTACTTC. Translating it yields CASSFRPSYEQYF.

This clone was found a few times. The V and J genes are TRBV18 and TRBJ1-2; no clear D. This CDR3 is built from 14 residues. Trimming cost V 2 bases and J 2 bases, with 9 bases left between them. Per the germline V gene, CDR1 is KGHSH and CDR2 is LQKENI. The CDR3 nucleotides are TGTGCCAGCTCACCATCCCCAGGAAACTATGGCTACACCTTC. This translates into CASSPSPGNYGYTF.

J is TRBJ2-1 and V is TRBV6-5; weak D call: TRBD1 (8 bases). This CDR3 region has 15 residues. Germline lookup yields CDR1 MNHEY and CDR2 SVGAGI. Trimming removed 5 bases at V and 5 bases at J, with 16 bases between. CDR3 DNA sequence: TGTGCCAGCAGTCGACTACAGGGGGGGGACAATGAGCAGTTCTTC. Translation: CASSRLQGGDNEQFF.

The gene calls are TRBV10-2 and TRBJ2-3, with D perhaps given as TRBD1 or TRBD2 (5 bases each). Germline lookup yields CDR1 WSHSY and CDR2 SAAADI. The V and J ends lost 11 bases and 3 bases respectively, with 18 bases between them. CDR3 size: 14 residues. CDR3 DNA: TGCGCCCACAGGCGGAGGTTGGCGACAGATACGCAGTATTTT. It yields the protein CAHRRRLATDTQYF.

As for this clone: A far larger clone is off by one base, so a read error is likely. V gene TRBV11-2 combines with J gene TRBJ2-7; TRBD2 agrees at 7 bases. The germline V gene has CDR1 SGHAT and CDR2 FQNNGV. CDR3 length: 13 residues. The trim removed 5 bases at V and 6 bases at J, leaving 7 bases unmatched. The CDR3 DNA is TGTGCCAGCAGCGGGAGGGCCATCAGCGAGCAGTACTTC. Its translation is CASSGRAISEQYF.

About this clone: The sample contains more than one DNA sequence encoding this CDR3. The CDR3 region has the DNA TGTGCCAGCAGCGTGGGGACAGGGGGCGAGCAGTACTTC. Amino acid sequence: CASSVGTGGEQYF. This chain uses TRBV9 with TRBJ2-7; 11 bases are shared with TRBD1. The V gene's germline CDR1 is SGDLS and CDR2 YYNGEE. The ends lost 2 bases at V and 6 bases at J; junction bases unmatched: 1. This CDR3 region has 13 residues.

V is TRBV13 and J is TRBJ1-3, with D possibly being TRBD1 (5 bases). The V end lost 5 bases, the J end lost 0 bases, and 11 bases lay between the germline ends. Germline CDR1 reads PRHDT; CDR2 reads FYEKMQ (reference sequence). This CDR3 has 15 amino acids. CDR3 DNA sequence: TGTGCCAGCAGCCCCCAGGGACGCTCTGGAAACACCATATATTTT. Its protein is CASSPQGRSGNTIYF.

This clone was picked up a small number of times. V usage is TRBV5-6 and J usage is TRBJ2-7, with TRBD1 as a possible D gene (6 bases). Germline V lookup: CDR1 SGHDT, CDR2 YYEEEE. V lost 3 bases and J 2 bases, leaving 15 bases between the germline ends. The CDR3 totals 15 residues. CDR3 DNA: TGTGCCAGCAGCTCTACTACAGGGCCCCCCTACGAGCAGTACTTC. Residues: CASSSTTGPPYEQYF.

This clone was seen just once. V gene TRBV7-2 combines with J gene TRBJ2-1; 10 bases align to TRBD2. This CDR3 has 15 amino acids. Germline V gene data show CDR1 as SGHTA and CDR2 as FQGNSA. The J segment lost 6 bases and the V segment lost 4 bases, leaving 6 bases of the junction unmatched. CDR3 in DNA: TGTGCCAGCAGCTACGTAGCGGGAGGTGTCAATGAGCAGTTCTTC. Amino acid sequence: CASSYVAGGVNEQFF.

This chain connects TRBV27 to TRBJ2-7; the D is unclear. Germline V gene data show CDR1 as MNHEY and CDR2 as SMNVEV (reference sequence). CDR3 length: 16 amino acids. V was cut by 2 bases and J by 2 bases, with 16 bases left in between. CDR3 sequence reads: CASSLTVRNSPYEQYF. DNA of the CDR3: TGTGCCAGCAGTTTAACAGTCCGAAACTCGCCCTACGAGCAGTACTTC.

This sequence joins TRBV28 and TRBJ1-2; tentative D call: TRBD1 (5 bases). The CDR3 contains 16 residues. Deletions cut 6 bases from V and 4 bases from J, with 21 bases between. Looked up from germline, CDR1 is MDHEN and CDR2 is SYDVKM. The CDR3 coding sequence is TGTGCCAGCAGGCCTTCCCTCCAGGGTCTATCCTATGGCTACACCTTC. It specifies CASRPSLQGLSYGYTF.

The chain uses TRBV6-1 and TRBJ1-3, with TRBD1 matching 8 bases. The CDR3 loop spans 13 amino acids. V trimming: 7 bases; J trimming: 8 bases; junction bases outside the gene matches: 7. Germline V gene data show CDR1 as MNHNS and CDR2 as SASEGT. CDR3 nucleotides: TGTGCCAGCATGGACAGGGCCATAGACACCATATATTTT. It yields the protein CASMDRAIDTIYF.

The sample holds one count of this clone. This same CDR3 is encoded by further DNA sequences in the sample. This rearrangement joins TRBV27 to TRBJ1-4; D might be TRBD1 (5 bases). The CDR3 loop spans 14 amino acids. V gave up 3 bases and J gave up 5 bases, with 10 bases separating them. Germline V gene data show CDR1 as MNHEY and CDR2 as SMNVEV (reference sequence). For the CDR3, the DNA is TGTGCCAGCAGTTTCGGGCGGGGCAATGAAAAACTGTTTTTT. Amino acids: CASSFGRGNEKLFF. The full variable domain, in which reference TRBV27 and TRBJ1-4 provide the parts outside the CDR3, is EAQVTQNPRYLITVTGKKLTVTCSQNMNHEYMSWYRQDPGLGLRQIYYSMNVEVTDKGDVPEGYKVSRKEKRNFPLILESPSPNQTSLYFCASSFGRGNEKLFFGSGTQLSVL.

The chain recombines TRBV5-4 with TRBJ2-7, with TRBD1 matching over 7 bases. The trim removed 4 bases at V and 2 bases at J, leaving 12 bases unmatched. Per the germline V gene, CDR1 is SGHNT and CDR2 is YYREEE (reference sequence). The CDR3 sequence is 16 residues long. CDR3 sequence: CASSAGQALPTYEQYF. Here the CDR3 DNA reads TGTGCCAGCAGCGCCGGACAGGCTTTACCAACCTACGAGCAGTACTTC.

Only a few counts were recorded for this clone. The rearrangement links TRBV18 to TRBJ1-1; TRBD1 agrees at 7 bases. This CDR3 contains 15 residues. V dropped 6 bases and J dropped 3; count of bases not matched to a gene: 10. Per germline, CDR1 KGHSH and CDR2 LQKENI. In DNA, the CDR3 is TGTGCCAGCTCGTCCGGGACACAGGGGTACACTGAAGCTTTCTTT. Its protein product is CASSSGTQGYTEAFF.

This clone has only a few counts. The rearrangement joins TRBV11-2 to TRBJ1-1, with D tentatively TRBD1 (5 bases). The CDR3 extends over 14 amino acids. CDR1 and CDR2 (germline): SGHAT, FQNNGV. Trimming removed 2 bases at V and 6 bases at J, with 13 bases between. The CDR3 here is CASSLLDRGAEAFF. CDR3 DNA sequence: TGTGCCAGCAGCTTATTGGATAGGGGCGCTGAAGCTTTCTTT. Full variable domain (remainder filled in from reference TRBV11-2 and TRBJ1-1): EAGVAQSPRYKIIEKRQSVAFWCNPISGHATLYWYQQILGQGPKLLIQFQNNGVVDDSQLPKDRFSAERLKGVDSTLKIQPAKLEDSAVYLCASSLLDRGAEAFFGQGTRLTVV.

This chain joins TRBV27 and TRBJ2-7; 7 bases fit TRBD1. The V gene end was trimmed by 5 bases and the J gene end by 3 bases; junction bases not matched to a gene: 10. Per germline, CDR1 MNHEY and CDR2 SMNVEV (reference sequence). The CDR3 has 15 residues. The CDR3 here is CASSPRGITGYEQYF. The DNA of the CDR3 is TGTGCCAGCAGTCCCAGGGGGATCACGGGCTACGAGCAGTACTTC.